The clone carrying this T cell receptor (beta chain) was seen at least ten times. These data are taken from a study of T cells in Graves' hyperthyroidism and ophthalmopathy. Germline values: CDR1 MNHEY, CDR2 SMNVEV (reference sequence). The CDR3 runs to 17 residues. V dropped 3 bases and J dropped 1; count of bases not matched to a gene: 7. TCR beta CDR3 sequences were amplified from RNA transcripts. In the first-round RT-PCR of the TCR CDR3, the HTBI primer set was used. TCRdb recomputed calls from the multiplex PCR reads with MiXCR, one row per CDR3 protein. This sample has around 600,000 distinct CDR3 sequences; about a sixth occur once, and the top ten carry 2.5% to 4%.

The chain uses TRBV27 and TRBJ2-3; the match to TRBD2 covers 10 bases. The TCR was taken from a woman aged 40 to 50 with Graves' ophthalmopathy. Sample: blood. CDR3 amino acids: CASSFLLAGAGTDTQYF. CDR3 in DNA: TGTGCCAGCAGTTTCCTCCTAGCGGGAGCGGGCACAGATACGCAGTATTTT.